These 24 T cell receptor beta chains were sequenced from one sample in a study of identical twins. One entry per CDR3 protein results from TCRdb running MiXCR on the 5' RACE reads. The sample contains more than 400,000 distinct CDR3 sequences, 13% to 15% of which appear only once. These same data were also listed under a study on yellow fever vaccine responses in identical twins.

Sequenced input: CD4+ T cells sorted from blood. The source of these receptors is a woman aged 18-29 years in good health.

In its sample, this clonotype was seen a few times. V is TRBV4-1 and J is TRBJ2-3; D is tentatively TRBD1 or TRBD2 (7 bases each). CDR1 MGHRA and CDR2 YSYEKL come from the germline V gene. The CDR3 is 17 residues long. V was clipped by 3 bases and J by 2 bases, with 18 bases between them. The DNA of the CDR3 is TGCGCCAGCAGCCAGCCTTTACAGGGGAGGGACACAGATACGCAGTATTTT. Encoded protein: CASSQPLQGRDTDTQYF.

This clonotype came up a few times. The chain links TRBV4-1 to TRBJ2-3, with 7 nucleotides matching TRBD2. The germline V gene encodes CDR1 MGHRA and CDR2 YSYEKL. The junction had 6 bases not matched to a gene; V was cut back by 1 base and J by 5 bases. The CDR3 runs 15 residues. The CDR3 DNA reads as TGCGCCAGCAGCCAAGTGGGGGGGTACTTAGATACGCAGTATTTT. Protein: CASSQVGGYLDTQYF.

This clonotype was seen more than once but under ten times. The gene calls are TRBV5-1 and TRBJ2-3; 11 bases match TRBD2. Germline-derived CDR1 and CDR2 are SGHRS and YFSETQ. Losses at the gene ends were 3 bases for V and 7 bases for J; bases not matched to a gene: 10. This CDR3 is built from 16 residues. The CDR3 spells CASSWGTSGSAYTQYF. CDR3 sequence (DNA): TGCGCCAGCAGCTGGGGGACTAGCGGAAGCGCCTATACGCAGTATTTT. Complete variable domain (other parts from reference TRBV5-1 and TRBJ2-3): KAGVTQTPRYLIKTRGQQVTLSCSPISGHRSVSWYQQTPGQGLQFLFEYFSETQRNKGNFPGRFSGRQFSNSRSEMNVSTLELGDSALYLCASSWGTSGSAYTQYFGPGTRLTVL.

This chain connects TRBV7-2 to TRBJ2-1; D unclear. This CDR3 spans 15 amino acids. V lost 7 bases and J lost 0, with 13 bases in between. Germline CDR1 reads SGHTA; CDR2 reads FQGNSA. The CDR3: CASTPSESSYNEQFF. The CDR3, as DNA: TGTGCCAGCACACCTTCAGAGAGCTCCTACAATGAGCAGTTCTTC. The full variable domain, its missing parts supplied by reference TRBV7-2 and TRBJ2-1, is GAGVSQSPSNKVTEKGKDVELRCDPISGHTALYWYRQSLGQGLEFLIYFQGNSAPDKSGLPSDRFSAERTGGSVSTLTIQRTQQEDSAVYLCASTPSESSYNEQFFGPGTRLTVL.

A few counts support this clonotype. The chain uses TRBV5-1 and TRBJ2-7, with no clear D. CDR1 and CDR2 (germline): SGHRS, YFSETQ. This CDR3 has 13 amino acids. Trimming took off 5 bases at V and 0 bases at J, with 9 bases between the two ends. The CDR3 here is CASSIKSSYEQYF. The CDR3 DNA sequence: TGCGCCAGCAGTATTAAGAGCTCCTACGAGCAGTACTTC.

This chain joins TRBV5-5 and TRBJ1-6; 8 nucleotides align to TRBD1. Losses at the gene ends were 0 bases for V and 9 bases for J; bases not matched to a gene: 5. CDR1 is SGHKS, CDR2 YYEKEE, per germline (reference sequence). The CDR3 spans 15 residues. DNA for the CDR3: TGTGCCAGCAGCTTGGCGGACAGGGCGGGTTCACCCCTCCACTTT. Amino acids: CASSLADRAGSPLHF.

The CDR3 region is CASSQELSNSPLHF. CDR3 in DNA: TGTGCCAGCAGCCAAGAATTGAGTAATTCACCCCTCCACTTT. This chain joins TRBV14 and TRBJ1-6; unclear D gene. CDR3 size: 14 residues. Germline V gives CDR1 SGHDN, CDR2 FVKESK. V was pared by 0 bases and J by 6 bases, with 6 bases between.

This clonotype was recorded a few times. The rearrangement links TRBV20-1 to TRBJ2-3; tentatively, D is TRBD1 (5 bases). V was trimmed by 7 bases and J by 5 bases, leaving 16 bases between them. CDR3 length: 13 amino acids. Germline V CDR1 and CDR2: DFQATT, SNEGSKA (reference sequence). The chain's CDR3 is CSGRAGFLDTQYF. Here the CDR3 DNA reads TGCAGTGGCCGTGCAGGGTTTCTAGATACGCAGTATTTT.

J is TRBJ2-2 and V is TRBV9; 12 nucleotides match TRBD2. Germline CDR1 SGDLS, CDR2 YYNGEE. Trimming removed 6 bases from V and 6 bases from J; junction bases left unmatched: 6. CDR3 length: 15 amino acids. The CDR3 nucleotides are TGTGCCAGCACTCCGACTAGCGGGGGATCCGGGGAGCTGTTTTTT. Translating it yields CASTPTSGGSGELFF.

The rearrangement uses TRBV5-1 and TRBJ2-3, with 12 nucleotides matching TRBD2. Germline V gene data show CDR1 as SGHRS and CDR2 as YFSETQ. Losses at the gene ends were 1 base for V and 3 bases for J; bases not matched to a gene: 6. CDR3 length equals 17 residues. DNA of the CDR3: TGCGCCAGCAGCTTGACGCGACTAGCGGGAGCGACAGATACGCAGTATTTT. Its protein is CASSLTRLAGATDTQYF.

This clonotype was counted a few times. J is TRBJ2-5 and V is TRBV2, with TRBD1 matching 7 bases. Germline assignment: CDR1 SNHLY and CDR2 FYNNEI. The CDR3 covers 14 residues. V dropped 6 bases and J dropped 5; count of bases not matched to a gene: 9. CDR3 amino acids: CASRATGPWETQYF. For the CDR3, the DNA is TGTGCCAGCAGAGCGACAGGGCCATGGGAGACCCAGTACTTC.

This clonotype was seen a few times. The CDR3: CASSPKAQEGAWTEAFF. The CDR3 DNA follows: TGTGCCAGCAGCCCAAAGGCTCAGGAGGGGGCGTGGACTGAAGCTTTCTTT. This chain links TRBV7-8 with TRBJ1-1, with 7 bases lining up with TRBD1. J was trimmed by 5 bases and V by 5 bases; bases with no gene match: 17. The CDR3 has 17 residues. Germline V gene sequence: CDR1 SGHVS, CDR2 FQNEAQ.

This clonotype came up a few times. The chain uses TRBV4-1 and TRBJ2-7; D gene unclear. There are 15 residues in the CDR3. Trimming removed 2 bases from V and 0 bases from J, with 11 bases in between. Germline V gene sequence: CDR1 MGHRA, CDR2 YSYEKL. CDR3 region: CASSQSLTSSYEQYF. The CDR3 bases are TGCGCCAGCAGCCAATCGTTGACGAGCTCCTACGAGCAGTACTTC.

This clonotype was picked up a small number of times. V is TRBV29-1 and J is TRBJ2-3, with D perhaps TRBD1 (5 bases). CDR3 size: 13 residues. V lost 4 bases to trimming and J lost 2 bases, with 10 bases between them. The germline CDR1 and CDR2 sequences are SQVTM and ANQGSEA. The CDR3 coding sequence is TGCAGCGTTGGAGACAGCTTCACAGATACGCAGTATTTT. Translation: CSVGDSFTDTQYF.

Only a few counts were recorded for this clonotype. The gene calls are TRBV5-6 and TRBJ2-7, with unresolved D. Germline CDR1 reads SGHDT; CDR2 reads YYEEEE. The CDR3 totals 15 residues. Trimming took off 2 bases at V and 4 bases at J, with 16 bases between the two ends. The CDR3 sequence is CASSLGPPPSYEQYF. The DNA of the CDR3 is TGTGCCAGCAGCTTAGGACCTCCCCCTTCTTACGAGCAGTACTTC.

Here the CDR3 reads CASSLPVGQGSYEQYF. The CDR3, as DNA: TGCGCCAGCAGCTTGCCCGTAGGACAGGGTTCCTACGAGCAGTACTTC. The chain is built from TRBV5-1 and TRBJ2-7, with TRBD1 identical over 8 bases. The length of the CDR3 is 16 residues. The ends lost 1 base at V and 1 base at J; junction bases unmatched: 7. Germline lookup yields CDR1 SGHRS and CDR2 YFSETQ.

The CDR3 nucleotides read TGTGCCAGCAGCCAAGATCCGAGGGGGGAAGATACGCAGTATTTT. This translates into CASSQDPRGEDTQYF. The rearrangement uses TRBV3-1 and TRBJ2-3; D possibly uses TRBD1 or TRBD2 (6 bases each). Germline V gene sequence: CDR1 LGHDT, CDR2 YNNKEL (reference sequence). This CDR3 comprises 15 residues. Between the trimmed V and J ends, which lost 0 bases and 5 bases, there was a span of 12 bases.

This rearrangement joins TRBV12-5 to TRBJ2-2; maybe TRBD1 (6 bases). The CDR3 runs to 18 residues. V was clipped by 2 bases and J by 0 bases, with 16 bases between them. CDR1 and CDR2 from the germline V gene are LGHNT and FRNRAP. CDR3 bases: TGTGCTAGTGGTTTGATCGATCCGGGACATGCGAACACCGGGGAGCTGTTTTTT. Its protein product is CASGLIDPGHANTGELFF.

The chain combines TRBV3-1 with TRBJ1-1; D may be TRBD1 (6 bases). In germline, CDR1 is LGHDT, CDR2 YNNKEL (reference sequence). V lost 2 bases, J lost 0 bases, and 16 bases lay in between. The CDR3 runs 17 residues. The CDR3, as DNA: TGTGCCAGCAGCCAAACCTGGGCAGGGGCTTTGAACACTGAAGCTTTCTTT. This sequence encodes CASSQTWAGALNTEAFF.

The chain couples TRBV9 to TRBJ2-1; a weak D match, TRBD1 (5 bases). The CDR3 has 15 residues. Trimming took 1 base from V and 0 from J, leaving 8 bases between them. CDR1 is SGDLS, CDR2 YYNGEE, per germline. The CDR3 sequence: CASSVRDSSYNEQFF. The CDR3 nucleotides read TGTGCCAGCAGCGTAAGAGACAGCTCCTACAATGAGCAGTTCTTC.

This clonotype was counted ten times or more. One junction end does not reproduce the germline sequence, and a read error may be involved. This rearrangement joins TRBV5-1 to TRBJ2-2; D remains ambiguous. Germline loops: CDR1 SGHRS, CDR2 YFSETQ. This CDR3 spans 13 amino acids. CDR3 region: CASSLTNTGELFF. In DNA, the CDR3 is TGTGCCAGCAGCTTAACGAACACCGGGGAGCTGTTTTTT.

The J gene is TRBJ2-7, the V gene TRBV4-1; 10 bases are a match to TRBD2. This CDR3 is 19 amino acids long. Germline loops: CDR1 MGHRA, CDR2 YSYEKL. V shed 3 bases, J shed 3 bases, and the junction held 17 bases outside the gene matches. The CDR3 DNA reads TGCGCCAGCAGCCACCTGCTAGCGGGAGTTCGCCACGGGCACTACGAGCAGTACTTC. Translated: CASSHLLAGVRHGHYEQYF.

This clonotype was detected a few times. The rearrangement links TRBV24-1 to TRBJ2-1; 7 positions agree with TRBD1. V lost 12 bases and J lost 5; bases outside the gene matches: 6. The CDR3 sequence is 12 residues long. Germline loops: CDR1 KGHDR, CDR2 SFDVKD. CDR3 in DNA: TGTGCCGCCGGACAGGTTAACAATGAGCAGTTCTTC. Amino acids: CAAGQVNNEQFF.

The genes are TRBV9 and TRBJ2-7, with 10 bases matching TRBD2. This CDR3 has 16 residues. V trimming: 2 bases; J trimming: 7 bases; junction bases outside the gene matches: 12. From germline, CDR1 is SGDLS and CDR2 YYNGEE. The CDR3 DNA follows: TGTGCCAGCAGCGTCACAGGGGCTAGCGGGAGTGGGGAGCAGTACTTC. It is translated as CASSVTGASGSGEQYF.